The 4 T cell receptor beta chains below were found in one sample sequenced in a study of Graves' ophthalmopathy and Graves' hyperthyroidism (dated by TCRdb to about 2018). Sequenced on an Illumina HiSeq 2000. For repertoire sequencing, TCR beta CDR3 regions were amplified from RNA transcripts. HTBI primers and the Qiagen OneStep RT-PCR kit were used in a first-round RT-PCR, which was followed by a second-round multiplex PCR, size selection and purification. TCRdb reanalyzed the raw reads on its own, using fastp at Q25 for trimming and MiXCR for clone calling, and kept in-frame beta chains. Each record represents a unique CDR3 protein, reported with the most common genes and DNA among its rows. The table for this sample lists just over 600,000 distinct CDR3 sequences; 22% of them were counted only once. The ten top clones hold around 7% of the sample. The specimen was peripheral blood. Receptor source: a young woman with stable Graves' hyperthyroidism. Some clones in this sample may be carry-over from other donors' samples. Donor details come from another sample of the same person, matched by shared clones.

This clonotype has only one observation. The genes are TRBV15 and TRBJ1-5; possibly TRBD1 for D (5 bases). The CDR3 loop spans 16 amino acids. CDR1 is LNHNV, CDR2 YYDKDF, per germline (reference sequence). V was clipped by 0 bases and J by 3 bases, with 12 bases between them. The CDR3 loop is CATSREGPGNNQPQHF. In DNA, the CDR3 is TGTGCCACCAGCAGAGAGGGCCCAGGGAACAATCAGCCCCAGCATTTT.

This clonotype came up many times. V gene TRBV18 combines with J gene TRBJ1-2; D remains ambiguous. Germline CDR1 KGHSH, CDR2 LQKENI. CDR3 length: 14 residues. The V and J ends lost 3 bases and 3 bases respectively, with 11 bases between them. CDR3: CASSPGNGDYGYTF. The CDR3 nucleotides are TGTGCCAGCTCACCTGGAAACGGAGACTATGGCTACACCTTC.

Ten or more counts support this clonotype. The chain joins TRBV20-1 to TRBJ2-7; TRBD2 aligns across 15 bases. The CDR3 length is 18 residues. J lost 0 bases, V lost 0 bases, and 6 bases had no gene match. CDR1 is DFQATT, CDR2 SNEGSKA, per germline (reference sequence). CDR3 coding DNA: TGCAGTGCTAGAGATAGCGGGACTAGCGGGAGGACCTCCTACGAGCAGTACTTC. Protein product: CSARDSGTSGRTSYEQYF.

There are a few counts of this clonotype. The rearrangement joins TRBV6-1 to TRBJ2-2; D uncertain. Germline loops: CDR1 MNHNS, CDR2 SASEGT. V dropped 7 bases and J dropped 5 bases, with 14 bases sitting between them. This CDR3 is 14 amino acids long. The CDR3 reads CASTPHVETGELFF. The CDR3 nucleotides are TGTGCCAGCACACCTCACGTGGAAACCGGGGAGCTGTTTTTT.